This paragraph covers one T cell receptor beta chain sequence. Its target is unknown. This sample was included in a study of cytomegalovirus exposure and HLA in healthy donors. Regarding the study as a whole: Later findings reportedly placed an Asian-associated ancestry cluster below the 666-donor mean for N-insertions. Being productive about 90% or about 30% of the time was typical of most TCR beta V segments in an earlier analysis.

PCR was performed using 60 Vbeta and 13 Jbeta primers. Data came from immunoSEQ multiplex PCR; TCRdb stores just in-frame clones and leaves some out. The sample holds about 190,000 clones, 65% to 90% seen once. CDR3 length: 15 residues. V was clipped by 2 bases and J by 10 bases; unmatched bases: 11. Germline lookup yields CDR1 SGHVS and CDR2 FQNEAQ. Source material: PBMCs. This chain uses TRBV7-8 with TRBJ2-1, with 7 nucleotides matching TRBD2. The TCR originated in a man between 40 and 49 years old in good health and CMV-seropositive. Here the CDR3 DNA reads TGTGCCAGCAGCTTATCTAGCGGCGGACTTGAAGAGCAGTTCTTC. This gives the protein CASSLSSGGLEEQFF.